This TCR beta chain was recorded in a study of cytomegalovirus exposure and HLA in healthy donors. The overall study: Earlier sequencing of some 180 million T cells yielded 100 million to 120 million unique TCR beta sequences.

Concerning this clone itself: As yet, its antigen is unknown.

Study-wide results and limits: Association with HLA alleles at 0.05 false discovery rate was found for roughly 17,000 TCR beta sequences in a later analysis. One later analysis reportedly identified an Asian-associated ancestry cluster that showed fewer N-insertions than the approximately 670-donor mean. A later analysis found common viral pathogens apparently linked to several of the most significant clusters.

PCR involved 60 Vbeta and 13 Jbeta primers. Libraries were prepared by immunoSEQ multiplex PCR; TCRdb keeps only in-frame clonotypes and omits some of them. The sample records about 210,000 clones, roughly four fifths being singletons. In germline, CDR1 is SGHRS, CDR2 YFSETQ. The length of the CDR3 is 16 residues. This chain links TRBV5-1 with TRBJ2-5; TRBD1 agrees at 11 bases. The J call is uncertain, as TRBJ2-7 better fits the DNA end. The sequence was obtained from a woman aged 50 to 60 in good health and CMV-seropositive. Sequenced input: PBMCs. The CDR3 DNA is TGCGCCAGCAGCCTTACCCGGACAGGGGGCTTACACGAGCAGTACTTC. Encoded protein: CASSLTRTGGLHEQYF.